This record looks at one T cell receptor (beta chain) sequence and its context. Its antigen is unidentified. Reverse transcribing all isolated RNA meant expressed TCRB transcripts were sequenced. Some clones are missing from TCRdb's copy, which holds only in-frame ones; the method was immunoSEQ multiplex PCR. The sample has a few hundred thousand clones, approximately 12% seen once; the top ten hold about 0.016%. This CDR3 has 14 amino acids. The germline V gene encodes CDR1 SGHTA and CDR2 FQGTGA. V lost 5 bases to trimming and J lost 3 bases; unmatched junction nucleotides: 5. The sample originates from a study of beta chain features in type 1 diabetes. Points from the study as a whole: Moderately but significantly shorter TCRB CDR3s were found in Type 1 diabetes patients in all four CD4+ subsets.

V is TRBV7-3 and J is TRBJ2-7, with TRBD1 matching 9 bases. The material sequenced was naive CD4+ T cells from blood. The sequence was collected from a woman aged 18-29 years with type 1 diabetes. DNA of the CDR3: TGTGCCAGCAGCCCTGGGACAGGGCTCTACGAGCAGTACTTC. Translated: CASSPGTGLYEQYF.